This entry is about one TCR beta chain. These data come from a study of CD8 T cells in Susac syndrome. Germline values: CDR1 SGHAT, CDR2 FQNNGV. The CDR3 extends over 14 amino acids. V lost 8 bases, J lost 2 bases, and 2 bases stayed unmatched. About 0.45 to 1 ug RNA was reverse transcribed with random hexamers. TCRdb re-called the immunoSEQ multiplex PCR reads with MiXCR, one entry per CDR3 protein. Seen here are 95,000 to 150,000 distinct CDR3 sequences, under 96% observed once, and the top ten hold less than 0.15%. The genes are TRBV11-2 and TRBJ2-1; 11 nucleotides line up with TRBD2. The sequence derives from a human donor with Susac syndrome. The sample taken for sequencing was CD4+ T cells from PBMCs. The CDR3 DNA sequence: TGTGCCAGCCGACTAGCGGGAACCTACAATGAGCAGTTCTTC. Protein product: CASRLAGTYNEQFF.